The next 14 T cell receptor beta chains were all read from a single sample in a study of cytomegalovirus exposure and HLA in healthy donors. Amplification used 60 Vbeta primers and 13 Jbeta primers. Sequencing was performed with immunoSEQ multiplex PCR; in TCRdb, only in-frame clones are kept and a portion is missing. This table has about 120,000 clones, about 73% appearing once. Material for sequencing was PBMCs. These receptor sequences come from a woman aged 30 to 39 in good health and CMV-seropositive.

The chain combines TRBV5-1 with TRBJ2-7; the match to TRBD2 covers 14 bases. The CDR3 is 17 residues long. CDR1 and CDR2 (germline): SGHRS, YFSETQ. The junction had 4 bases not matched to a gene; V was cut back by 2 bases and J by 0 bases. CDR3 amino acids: CASSFGLAGGSSYEQYF. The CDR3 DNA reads TGCGCCAGCAGCTTTGGACTAGCGGGGGGAAGCTCCTACGAGCAGTACTTC.

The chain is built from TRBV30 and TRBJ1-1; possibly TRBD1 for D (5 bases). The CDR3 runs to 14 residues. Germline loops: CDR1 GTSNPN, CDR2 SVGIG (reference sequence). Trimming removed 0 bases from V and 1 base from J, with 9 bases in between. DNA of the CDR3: TGTGCCTGGAGTGTAGGGGTGGGGAACACTGAAGCTTTCTTT. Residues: CAWSVGVGNTEAFF.

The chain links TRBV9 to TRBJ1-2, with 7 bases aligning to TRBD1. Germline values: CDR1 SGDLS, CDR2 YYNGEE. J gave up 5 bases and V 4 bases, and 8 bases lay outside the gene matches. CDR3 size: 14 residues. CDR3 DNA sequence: TGTGCCAGCAGCCCGAGGGACAGAGTATATGGCTACACCTTC. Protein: CASSPRDRVYGYTF. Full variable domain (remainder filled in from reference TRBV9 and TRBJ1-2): DSGVTQTPKHLITATGQRVTLRCSPRSGDLSVYWYQQSLDQGLQFLIQYYNGEERAKGNILERFSAQQFPDLHSELNLSSLELGDSALYFCASSPRDRVYGYTFGSGTRLTVV.

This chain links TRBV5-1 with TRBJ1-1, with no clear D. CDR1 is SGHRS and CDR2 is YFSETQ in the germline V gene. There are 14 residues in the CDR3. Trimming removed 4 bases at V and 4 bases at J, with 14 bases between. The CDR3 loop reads CASSTRPGSTEAFF. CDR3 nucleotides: TGCGCCAGCAGCACCCGACCTGGGAGCACTGAAGCTTTCTTT.

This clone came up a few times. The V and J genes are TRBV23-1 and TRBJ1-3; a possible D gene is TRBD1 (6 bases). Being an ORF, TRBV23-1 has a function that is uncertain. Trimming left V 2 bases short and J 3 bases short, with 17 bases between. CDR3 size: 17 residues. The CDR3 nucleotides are TGCGCCAGCAGTCAACTCCGCCTACAGGGAAATGGAAACACCATATATTTT. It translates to CASSQLRLQGNGNTIYF.

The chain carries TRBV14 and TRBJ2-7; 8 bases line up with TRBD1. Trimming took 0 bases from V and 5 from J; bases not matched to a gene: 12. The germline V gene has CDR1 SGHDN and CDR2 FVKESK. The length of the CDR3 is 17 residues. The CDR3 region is CASSQDRAWTGSHEQYF. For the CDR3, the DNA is TGTGCCAGCAGCCAAGATAGGGCTTGGACAGGGTCCCACGAGCAGTACTTC.

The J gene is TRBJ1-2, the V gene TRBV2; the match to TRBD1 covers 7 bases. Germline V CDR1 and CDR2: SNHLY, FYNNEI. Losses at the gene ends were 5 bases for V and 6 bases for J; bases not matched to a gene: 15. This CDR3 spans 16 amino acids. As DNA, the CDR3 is TGTGCCAGCAGTCTGGGTCCAACAGGGGACACAAATGGCTACACCTTC. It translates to CASSLGPTGDTNGYTF.

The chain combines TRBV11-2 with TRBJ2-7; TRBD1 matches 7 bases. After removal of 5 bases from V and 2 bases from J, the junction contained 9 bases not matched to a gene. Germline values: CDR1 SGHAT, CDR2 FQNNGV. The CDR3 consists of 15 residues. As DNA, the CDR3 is TGTGCCAGCAGCCGGCCGGGGACAGAAGCCTACGAGCAGTACTTC. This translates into CASSRPGTEAYEQYF.

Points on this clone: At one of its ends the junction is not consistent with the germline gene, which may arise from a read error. The CDR3 DNA is TGCGCCAGCAGACTAATTTTCGACAGGAACTATGACTACACCTTC. Translated, it gives CASRLIFDRNYDYTF. The chain recombines TRBV4-1 with TRBJ1-2; maybe TRBD1 (6 bases). Per germline, CDR1 MGHRA and CDR2 YSYEKL. This CDR3 is built from 15 residues.

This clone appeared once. For the CDR3, the DNA is TGTGCCAGCAGCTTTAGCGGGGGTGAGCAGTTCTTC. It encodes CASSFSGGEQFF. This chain uses TRBV7-3 with TRBJ2-1; 9 positions match TRBD2. The CDR3 loop spans 12 amino acids. CDR1 is SGHTA, CDR2 FQGTGA, per germline. Trimming cost V 3 bases and J 9 bases; bases outside gene matches: 0.

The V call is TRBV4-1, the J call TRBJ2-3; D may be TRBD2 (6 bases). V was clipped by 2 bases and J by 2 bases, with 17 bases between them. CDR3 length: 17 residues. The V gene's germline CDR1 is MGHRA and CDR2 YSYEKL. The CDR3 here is CASSQIPSRELTDTQYF. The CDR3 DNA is TGCGCCAGCAGCCAAATTCCCTCGCGGGAACTCACAGATACGCAGTATTTT.

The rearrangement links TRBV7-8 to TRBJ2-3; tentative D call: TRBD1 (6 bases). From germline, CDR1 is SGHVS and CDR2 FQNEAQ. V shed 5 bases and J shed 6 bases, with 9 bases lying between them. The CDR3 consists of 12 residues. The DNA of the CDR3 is TGTGCCAGCAGCGAGGGACATGATACGCAGTATTTT. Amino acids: CASSEGHDTQYF.

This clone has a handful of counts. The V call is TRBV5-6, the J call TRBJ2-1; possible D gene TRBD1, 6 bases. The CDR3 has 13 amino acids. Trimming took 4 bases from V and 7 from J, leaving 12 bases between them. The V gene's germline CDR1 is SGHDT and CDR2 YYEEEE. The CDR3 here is CASSPGTSNEQFF. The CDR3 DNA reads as TGTGCCAGCAGCCCCGGGACATCTAATGAGCAGTTCTTC.

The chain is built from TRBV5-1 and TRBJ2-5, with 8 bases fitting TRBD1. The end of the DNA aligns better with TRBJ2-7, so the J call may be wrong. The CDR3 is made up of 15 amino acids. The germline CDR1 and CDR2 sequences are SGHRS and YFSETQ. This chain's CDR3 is CASSMVATGAYEQYF. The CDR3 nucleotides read TGCGCCAGCAGCATGGTGGCGACAGGGGCCTACGAGCAGTACTTC.